The 17 T cell receptor beta chains given below trace back to one sample, sequenced in a study of blood T cell repertoires in COVID-19. TCRdb's copy holds only in-frame clones and misses some; the assay was immunoSEQ multiplex PCR. The profile shows over 150,000 clones, about 80% of them singletons. Sequencing input: PBMCs or T cells enriched from blood (not recorded which). The receptors stem from a woman between 70 and 85 years old in a cohort exposed to, infected with or recovered from COVID-19 (not recorded which).

This clone was observed many times. This rearrangement joins TRBV5-6 to TRBJ2-7, with a tentative D call TRBD2 (6 bases). This CDR3 is built from 14 residues. Germline CDR1 SGHDT, CDR2 YYEEEE. V lost 4 bases and J lost 6, with 17 bases in between. The DNA for the CDR3 is TGTGCCAGCAGCCGGATAGGGGCGGGGCTCGAGCAGTACTTC. Amino acids: CASSRIGAGLEQYF.

The rearrangement uses TRBV29-1 and TRBJ2-1; 10 positions match TRBD1. CDR3 size: 14 residues. The germline gives CDR1 SQVTM, CDR2 ANQGSEA. Trimming cost V 3 bases and J 8 bases; bases outside gene matches: 7. This chain's CDR3 is CSVEGGTGADEQFF. In nucleotides, the CDR3 is TGCAGCGTTGAGGGGGGGACAGGGGCGGATGAGCAGTTCTTC.

The gene calls are TRBV29-1 and TRBJ1-2; TRBD1 matches 8 bases. V was clipped by 8 bases and J by 3 bases; unmatched bases: 8. This CDR3 has 13 amino acids. The germline V gene encodes CDR1 SQVTM and CDR2 ANQGSEA. Here the CDR3 DNA reads TGCAGCTCATGGGGGACAGGCGACTATGGCTACACCTTC. Amino acids: CSSWGTGDYGYTF.

The chain couples TRBV11-2 to TRBJ1-2; 10 bases map to TRBD1. Germline CDR1 SGHAT, CDR2 FQNNGV. The CDR3 totals 15 residues. Unmatched junction bases numbered 10, after V lost 5 bases and J lost 7 bases. CDR3 amino acids: CASSTWTGGLGGYTF. DNA of the CDR3: TGTGCCAGCAGCACCTGGACAGGGGGTTTAGGTGGCTACACCTTC.

The J gene is TRBJ1-1, the V gene TRBV6-2 or TRBV6-3, with D uncertain. With 0 bases removed from V and 0 bases from J, the gap between germline ends came to 5 bases. Germline CDR1 is MNHEY and CDR2 is SVGEGT. The CDR3 sequence is 14 residues long. This CDR3 is CASSYSPMNTEAFF. CDR3 bases: TGTGCCAGCAGTTACTCCCCCATGAACACTGAAGCTTTCTTT.

The chain uses TRBV19 and TRBJ2-1; 7 nucleotides agree with TRBD1. The germline gives CDR1 LNHDA, CDR2 SQIVND (reference sequence). V trimming: 6 bases; J trimming: 8 bases; junction bases outside the gene matches: 13. This CDR3 is built from 15 residues. CDR3 coding DNA: TGTGCCAGTAGCAACAGGGGAAATGTAGTTGATGAGCAGTTCTTC. Encoded protein: CASSNRGNVVDEQFF.

Here the CDR3 reads CASSLYYNEQFF. The CDR3 DNA reads TGTGCCAGCAGCTTATATTACAATGAGCAGTTCTTC. The chain recombines TRBV11-1 with TRBJ2-1; no definite D call. This CDR3 comprises 12 residues. CDR1 SGHAT and CDR2 FQDESV come from the germline V gene (reference sequence). Trimming cost V 2 bases and J 4 bases, with 3 bases left between them.

This clone was seen only a few times. The rearrangement joins TRBV28 to TRBJ2-7; possibly TRBD2 for D (6 bases). V shed 4 bases and J shed 0 bases, with 16 bases lying between them. The germline gives CDR1 MDHEN, CDR2 SYDVKM. This CDR3 has 16 amino acids. The DNA for the CDR3 is TGTGCCAGCAGTTCCGGCGGGGTGGGCCACTCCTACGAGCAGTACTTC. Encoded protein: CASSSGGVGHSYEQYF.

The J gene is TRBJ1-5, the V gene TRBV5-1; TRBD1 agrees at 7 bases. The CDR3 totals 15 residues. The J segment lost 0 bases and the V segment lost 4 bases, leaving 4 bases of the junction unmatched. The V gene's germline CDR1 is SGHRS and CDR2 YFSETQ. CDR3 in amino acids: CASSRDSYSNQPQHF. The CDR3 DNA reads TGCGCCAGCAGCCGGGACAGTTATAGCAATCAGCCCCAGCATTTT.

The CDR3 sequence is CASGLAPGLAGVLRLRNEQFF. CDR3 in DNA: TGTGCTAGTGGTTTGGCCCCGGGACTAGCGGGAGTACTTCGCCTCCGGAATGAGCAGTTCTTC. This rearrangement joins TRBV12-5 to TRBJ2-1; TRBD2 agrees at 14 bases. The length of the CDR3 is 21 residues. Germline V gives CDR1 LGHNT, CDR2 FRNRAP. After removal of 1 base from V and 7 bases from J, the junction contained 18 bases not matched to a gene.

Only one count was recorded for this clone. The CDR3 sequence is CASSFIQATGELFF. The CDR3 bases are TGTGCCAGCAGTTTCATACAGGCCACCGGGGAGCTGTTTTTT. The chain has TRBV27 and TRBJ2-2, with D possibly matching TRBD1 (5 bases). The CDR3 runs 14 residues. The V gene lost 3 bases and the J gene lost 4 bases, with 9 bases spanning the gap. Germline CDR1 is MNHEY and CDR2 is SMNVEV (reference sequence).

The gene calls are TRBV5-4 and TRBJ2-1; the match to TRBD2 covers 9 bases. CDR1 is SGHNT and CDR2 is YYREEE in the germline V gene (reference sequence). The CDR3 sequence is 15 residues long. The V segment lost 5 bases and the J segment 7 bases; nucleotides outside the gene matches: 10. CDR3 sequence: CASRGGTSNSNEQFF. The CDR3 DNA reads as TGTGCCAGCAGGGGGGGGACTAGCAATTCAAATGAGCAGTTCTTC.

This clone was recorded a few times. The V and J genes are TRBV19 and TRBJ2-7; 10 nucleotides line up with TRBD1. Trimming removed 4 bases from V and 6 bases from J; junction bases left unmatched: 9. The CDR3 sequence is 15 residues long. Germline V lookup: CDR1 LNHDA, CDR2 SQIVND (reference sequence). CDR3 region: CASSTPGQGKREQYF. In nucleotides, the CDR3 is TGTGCCAGTAGTACACCGGGACAGGGGAAACGCGAGCAGTACTTC. The whole variable domain, remainder taken from reference TRBV19 and TRBJ2-7, is DGGITQSPKYLFRKEGQNVTLSCEQNLNHDAMYWYRQDPGQGLRLIYYSQIVNDFQKGDIAEGYSVSREKKESFPLTVTSAQKNPTAFYLCASSTPGQGKREQYFGPGTRLTVT.

The rearrangement uses TRBV9 and TRBJ1-2; perhaps TRBD1 as D (6 bases). CDR1 and CDR2 from the germline V gene are SGDLS and YYNGEE. This CDR3 contains 15 residues. V shed 0 bases and J shed 1 base, with 10 bases lying between them. CDR3 nucleotides: TGTGCCAGCAGCGTAGGACAGGAGATTAACTATGGCTACACCTTC. This translates into CASSVGQEINYGYTF.

This sequence joins TRBV9 and TRBJ2-3; TRBD2 agrees at 12 bases. The ends lost 1 base at V and 6 bases at J; junction bases unmatched: 6. Germline loops: CDR1 SGDLS, CDR2 YYNGEE. The CDR3 consists of 16 residues. CDR3 sequence: CASSVSATSGSDTQYF. In DNA, the CDR3 is TGTGCCAGCAGCGTAAGCGCGACTAGCGGGAGTGATACGCAGTATTTT. Combining the CDR3 with reference TRBV9 and TRBJ2-3 gives the whole variable domain DSGVTQTPKHLITATGQRVTLRCSPRSGDLSVYWYQQSLDQGLQFLIQYYNGEERAKGNILERFSAQQFPDLHSELNLSSLELGDSALYFCASSVSATSGSDTQYFGPGTRLTVL.

This clone has at least ten counts. J is TRBJ2-7 and V is TRBV7-2; D is undetermined. CDR1 is SGHTA, CDR2 FQGNSA, per germline. CDR3 length: 14 residues. The V and J ends lost 0 bases and 3 bases respectively, with 9 bases between them. The CDR3 region is CASSLANSRYEQYF. In nucleotides, the CDR3 is TGTGCCAGCAGCTTAGCGAACAGCCGCTACGAGCAGTACTTC.

The rearrangement uses TRBV10-1 and TRBJ1-2; 7 positions agree with TRBD1. V trimming: 0 bases; J trimming: 8 bases; junction bases outside the gene matches: 9. This CDR3 is 15 amino acids long. Per the germline V gene, CDR1 is WNHNN and CDR2 is SYGVQD (reference sequence). CDR3 protein: CASSESTGPLGGYTF. The CDR3 nucleotides are TGCGCCAGCAGTGAGTCGACAGGGCCCCTAGGAGGCTACACCTTC.